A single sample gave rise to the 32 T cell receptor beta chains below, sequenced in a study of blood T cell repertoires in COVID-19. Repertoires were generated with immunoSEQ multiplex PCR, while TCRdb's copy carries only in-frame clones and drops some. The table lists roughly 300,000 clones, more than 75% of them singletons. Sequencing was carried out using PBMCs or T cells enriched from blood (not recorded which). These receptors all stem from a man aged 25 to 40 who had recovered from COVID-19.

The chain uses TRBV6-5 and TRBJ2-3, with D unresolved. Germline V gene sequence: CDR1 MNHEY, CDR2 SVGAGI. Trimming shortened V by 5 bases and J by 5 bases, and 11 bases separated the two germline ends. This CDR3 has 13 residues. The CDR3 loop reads CASSLLSQDTQYF. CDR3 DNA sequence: TGTGCCAGCAGTCTACTTAGTCAAGATACGCAGTATTTT.

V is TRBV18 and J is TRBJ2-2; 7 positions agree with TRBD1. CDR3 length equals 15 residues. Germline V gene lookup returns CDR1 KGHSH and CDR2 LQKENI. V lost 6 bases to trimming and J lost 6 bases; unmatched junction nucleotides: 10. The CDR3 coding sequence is TGTGCCAGCTCGCCGACAGGGATTGGCGCCGGGGAGCTGTTTTTT. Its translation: CASSPTGIGAGELFF.

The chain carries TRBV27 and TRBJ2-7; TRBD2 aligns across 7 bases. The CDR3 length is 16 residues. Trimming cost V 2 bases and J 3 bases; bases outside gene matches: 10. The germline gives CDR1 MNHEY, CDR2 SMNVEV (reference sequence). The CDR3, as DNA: TGTGCCAGCAGTTTACGCGGGAGTATCTACTACTACGAGCAGTACTTC. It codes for CASSLRGSIYYYEQYF.

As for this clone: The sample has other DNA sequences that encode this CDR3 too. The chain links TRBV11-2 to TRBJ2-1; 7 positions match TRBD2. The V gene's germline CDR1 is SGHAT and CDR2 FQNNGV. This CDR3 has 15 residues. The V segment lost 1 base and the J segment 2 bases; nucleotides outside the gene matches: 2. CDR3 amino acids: CASSLVAGAYNEQFF. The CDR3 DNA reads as TGTGCCAGCAGCTTAGTAGCGGGCGCCTACAATGAGCAGTTCTTC.

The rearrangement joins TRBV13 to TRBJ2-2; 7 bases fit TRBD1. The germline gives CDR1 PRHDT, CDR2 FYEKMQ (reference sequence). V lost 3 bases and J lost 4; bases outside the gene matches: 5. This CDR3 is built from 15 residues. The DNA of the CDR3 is TGTGCCAGCAGCTTCAAGGGGGCAAGCACCGGGGAGCTGTTTTTT. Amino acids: CASSFKGASTGELFF.

CDR3 bases: TGTGCCAGCAGTCCCCGGGACACTGAAGCTTTCTTT. It translates to CASSPRDTEAFF. This chain connects TRBV6-5 to TRBJ1-1; D is uncertain. The CDR3 consists of 12 residues. Germline V gene sequence: CDR1 MNHEY, CDR2 SVGAGI. The ends were cut back, 5 bases at V and 3 bases at J, with 7 bases in the middle.

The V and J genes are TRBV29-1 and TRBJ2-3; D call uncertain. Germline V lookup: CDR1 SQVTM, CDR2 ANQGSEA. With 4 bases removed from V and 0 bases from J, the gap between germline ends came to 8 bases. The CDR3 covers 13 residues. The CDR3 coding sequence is TGCAGCGTTGGAAGAGAGAGCACAGATACGCAGTATTTT. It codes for CSVGRESTDTQYF.

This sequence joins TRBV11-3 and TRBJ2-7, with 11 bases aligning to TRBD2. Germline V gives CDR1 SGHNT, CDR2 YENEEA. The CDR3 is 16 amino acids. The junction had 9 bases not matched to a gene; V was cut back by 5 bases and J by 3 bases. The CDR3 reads CASSRRWGTSGYEQYF. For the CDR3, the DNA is TGTGCCAGCAGCCGAAGGTGGGGGACTAGCGGCTACGAGCAGTACTTC. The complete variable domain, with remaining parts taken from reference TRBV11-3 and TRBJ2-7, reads EAGVVQSPRYKIIEKKQPVAFWCNPISGHNTLYWYLQNLGQGPELLIRYENEEAVDDSQLPKDRFSAERLKGVDSTLKIQPAELGDSAVYLCASSRRWGTSGYEQYFGPGTRLTVT.

CDR3 residues: CASSTSTGELFF. The CDR3 region has the DNA TGTGCCAGCAGTACGAGCACCGGGGAGCTGTTTTTT. This chain joins TRBV28 and TRBJ2-2; D is unresolved. This CDR3 has 12 amino acids. With 5 bases removed from V and 4 bases from J, the gap between germline ends came to 5 bases. Germline V lookup: CDR1 MDHEN, CDR2 SYDVKM.

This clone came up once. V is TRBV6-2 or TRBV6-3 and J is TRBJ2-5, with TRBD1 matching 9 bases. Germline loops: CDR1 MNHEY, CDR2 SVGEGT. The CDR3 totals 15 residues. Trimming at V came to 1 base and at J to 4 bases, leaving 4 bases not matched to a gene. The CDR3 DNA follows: TGTGCCAGCAGTTACTTACAGGGGGCGAGAGAGACCCAGTACTTC. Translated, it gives CASSYLQGARETQYF.

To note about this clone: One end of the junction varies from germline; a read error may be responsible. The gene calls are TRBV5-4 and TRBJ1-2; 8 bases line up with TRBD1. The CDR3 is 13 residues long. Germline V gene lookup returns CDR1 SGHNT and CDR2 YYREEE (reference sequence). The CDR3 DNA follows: TGTGCCAGCAGTTTGGACAGGGCCTATGGCTACACCTTC. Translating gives CASSLDRAYGYTF.

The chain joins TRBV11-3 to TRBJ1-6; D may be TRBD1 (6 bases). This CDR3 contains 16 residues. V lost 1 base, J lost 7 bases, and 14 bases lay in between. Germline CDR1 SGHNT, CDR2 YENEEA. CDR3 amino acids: CASSLVLGGLNSPLHF. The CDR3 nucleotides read TGTGCCAGCAGCTTAGTCCTGGGGGGGCTCAATTCACCCCTCCACTTT. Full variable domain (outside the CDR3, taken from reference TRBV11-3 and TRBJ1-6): EAGVVQSPRYKIIEKKQPVAFWCNPISGHNTLYWYLQNLGQGPELLIRYENEEAVDDSQLPKDRFSAERLKGVDSTLKIQPAELGDSAVYLCASSLVLGGLNSPLHFGNGTRLTVT.

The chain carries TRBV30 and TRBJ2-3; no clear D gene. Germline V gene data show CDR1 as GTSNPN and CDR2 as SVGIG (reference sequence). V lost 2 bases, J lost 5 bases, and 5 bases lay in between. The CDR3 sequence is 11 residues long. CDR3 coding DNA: TGTGCCTGGAGTAACAAAGATACGCAGTATTTT. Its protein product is CAWSNKDTQYF.

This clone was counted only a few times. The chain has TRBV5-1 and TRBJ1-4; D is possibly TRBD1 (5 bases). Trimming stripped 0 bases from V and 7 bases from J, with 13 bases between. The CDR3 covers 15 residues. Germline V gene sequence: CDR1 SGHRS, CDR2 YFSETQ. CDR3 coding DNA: TGCGCCAGCAGCTTGGCGGCAGGGTCTCGTGAAAAACTGTTTTTT. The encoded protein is CASSLAAGSREKLFF. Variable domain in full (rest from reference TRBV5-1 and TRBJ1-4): KAGVTQTPRYLIKTRGQQVTLSCSPISGHRSVSWYQQTPGQGLQFLFEYFSETQRNKGNFPGRFSGRQFSNSRSEMNVSTLELGDSALYLCASSLAAGSREKLFFGSGTQLSVL.

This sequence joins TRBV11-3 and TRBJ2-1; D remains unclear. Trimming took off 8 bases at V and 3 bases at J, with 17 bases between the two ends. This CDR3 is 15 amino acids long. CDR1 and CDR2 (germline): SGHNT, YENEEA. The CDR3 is CASGLDAVLYNEQFF. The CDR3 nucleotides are TGTGCCAGCGGATTAGACGCGGTACTCTACAATGAGCAGTTCTTC.

Here the CDR3 reads CASSPMAYQETQYF. DNA for the CDR3: TGTGCCAGCAGCCCGATGGCCTACCAAGAGACCCAGTACTTC. The chain links TRBV11-3 to TRBJ2-5, with unresolved D. The CDR3 length is 14 residues. V lost 5 bases and J lost 0, with 10 bases in between. Per the germline V gene, CDR1 is SGHNT and CDR2 is YENEEA.

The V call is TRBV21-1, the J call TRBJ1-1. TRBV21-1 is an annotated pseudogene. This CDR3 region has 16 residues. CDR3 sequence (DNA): TGTGCCAGCAGCAAAGTAGAGAGGCCCAGGAACACTGAAGCTTTCTTT. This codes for CASSKVERPRNTEAFF.

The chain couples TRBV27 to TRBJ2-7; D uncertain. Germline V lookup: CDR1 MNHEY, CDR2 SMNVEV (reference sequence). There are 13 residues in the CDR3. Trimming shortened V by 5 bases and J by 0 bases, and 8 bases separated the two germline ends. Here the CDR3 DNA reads TGTGCCAGCAGTCCCCTAAGCTCCTACGAGCAGTACTTC. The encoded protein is CASSPLSSYEQYF.

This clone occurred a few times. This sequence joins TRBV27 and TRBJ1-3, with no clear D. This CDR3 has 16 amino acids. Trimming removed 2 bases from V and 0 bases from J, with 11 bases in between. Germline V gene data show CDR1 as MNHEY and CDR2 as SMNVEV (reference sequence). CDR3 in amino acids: CASSLGDWSSGNTIYF. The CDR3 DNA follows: TGTGCCAGCAGTTTAGGTGACTGGAGCTCTGGAAACACCATATATTTT.

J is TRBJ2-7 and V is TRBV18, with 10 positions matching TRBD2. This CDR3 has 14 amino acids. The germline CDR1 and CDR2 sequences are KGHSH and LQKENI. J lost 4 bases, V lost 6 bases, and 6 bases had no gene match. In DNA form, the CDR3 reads TGTGCCAGCTCGCAAGCACTAGCGGGATACGAGCAGTACTTC. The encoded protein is CASSQALAGYEQYF.

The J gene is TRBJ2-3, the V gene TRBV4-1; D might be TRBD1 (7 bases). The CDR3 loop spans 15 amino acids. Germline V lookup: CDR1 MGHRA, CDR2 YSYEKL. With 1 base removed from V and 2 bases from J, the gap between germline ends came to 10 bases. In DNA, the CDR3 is TGCGCCAGCAGCCAAGCCAGGGGGGCCACAGATACGCAGTATTTT. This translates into CASSQARGATDTQYF.

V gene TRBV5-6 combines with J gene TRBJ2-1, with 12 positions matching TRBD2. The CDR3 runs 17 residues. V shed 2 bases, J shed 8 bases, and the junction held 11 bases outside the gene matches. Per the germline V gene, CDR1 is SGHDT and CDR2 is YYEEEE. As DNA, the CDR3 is TGTGCCAGCAGCTTAATGACTAGCGGGAGCAACATGGATGAGCAGTTCTTC. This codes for CASSLMTSGSNMDEQFF.

The CDR3 region is CASSLVGGVDSPLHF. CDR3 coding DNA: TGTGCCAGCAGCTTGGTTGGGGGGGTGGATTCACCCCTCCACTTT. J is TRBJ1-6 and V is TRBV5-8; maybe TRBD1 (5 bases). The germline V gene encodes CDR1 SGHTS and CDR2 YDEGEE. This CDR3 is 15 amino acids long. Trimming took off 0 bases at V and 8 bases at J, with 12 bases between the two ends. Filled out from reference TRBV5-8 and TRBJ1-6, the complete variable domain reads EAGVTQSPTHLIKTRGQQATLRCSPISGHTSVYWYQQALGLGLQFLLWYDEGEERNRGNFPPRFSGRQFPNYSSELNVNALELEDSALYLCASSLVGGVDSPLHFGNGTRLTVT.

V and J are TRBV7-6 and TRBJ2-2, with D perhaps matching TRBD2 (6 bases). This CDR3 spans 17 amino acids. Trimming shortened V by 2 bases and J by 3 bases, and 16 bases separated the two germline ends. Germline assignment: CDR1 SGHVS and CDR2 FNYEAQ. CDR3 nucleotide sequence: TGTGCCAGCAGCTTATATTACGGGAGAGACGACACCGGGGAGCTGTTTTTT. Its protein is CASSLYYGRDDTGELFF.

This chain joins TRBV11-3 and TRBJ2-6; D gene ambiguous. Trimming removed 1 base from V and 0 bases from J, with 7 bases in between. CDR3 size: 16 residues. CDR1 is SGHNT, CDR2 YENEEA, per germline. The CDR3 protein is CASSLGLGSGANVLTF. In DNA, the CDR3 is TGTGCCAGCAGCTTAGGGCTAGGCTCTGGGGCCAACGTCCTGACTTTC. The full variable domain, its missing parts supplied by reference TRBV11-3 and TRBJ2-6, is EAGVVQSPRYKIIEKKQPVAFWCNPISGHNTLYWYLQNLGQGPELLIRYENEEAVDDSQLPKDRFSAERLKGVDSTLKIQPAELGDSAVYLCASSLGLGSGANVLTFGAGSRLTVL.

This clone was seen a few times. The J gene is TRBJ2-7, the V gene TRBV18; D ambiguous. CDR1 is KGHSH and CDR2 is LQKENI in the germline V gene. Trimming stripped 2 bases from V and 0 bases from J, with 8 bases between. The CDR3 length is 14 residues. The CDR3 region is CASSPTAPSYEQYF. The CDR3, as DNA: TGTGCCAGCTCACCAACTGCTCCCTCCTACGAGCAGTACTTC.

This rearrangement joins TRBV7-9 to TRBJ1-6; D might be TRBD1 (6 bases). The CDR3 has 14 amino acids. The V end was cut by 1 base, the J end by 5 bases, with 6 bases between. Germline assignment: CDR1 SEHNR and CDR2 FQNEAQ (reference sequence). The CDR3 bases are TGTGCCAGCAGCTTAGACAGGGATAATTCACCCCTCCACTTT. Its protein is CASSLDRDNSPLHF.

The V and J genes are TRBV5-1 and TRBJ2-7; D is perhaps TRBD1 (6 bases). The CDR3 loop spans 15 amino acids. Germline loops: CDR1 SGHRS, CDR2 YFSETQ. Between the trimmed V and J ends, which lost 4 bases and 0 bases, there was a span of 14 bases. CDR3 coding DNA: TGCGCCAGCAGCATCCGGGACACCATCTCCTACGAGCAGTACTTC. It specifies CASSIRDTISYEQYF.

The CDR3 sequence: CASKQFSGRIDEQFF. The CDR3 nucleotides read TGTGCCAGCAAACAATTTAGCGGGAGAATCGATGAGCAGTTCTTC. The genes are TRBV2 and TRBJ2-1; TRBD2 agrees at 9 bases. The V gene's germline CDR1 is SNHLY and CDR2 FYNNEI. The CDR3 spans 15 residues. The ends lost 7 bases at V and 8 bases at J; junction bases unmatched: 12. Full variable domain (remainder filled in from reference TRBV2 and TRBJ2-1): EPEVTQTPSHQVTQMGQEVILRCVPISNHLYFYWYRQILGQKVEFLVSFYNNEISEKSEIFDDQFSVERPDGSNFTLKIRSTKLEDSAMYFCASKQFSGRIDEQFFGPGTRLTVL.

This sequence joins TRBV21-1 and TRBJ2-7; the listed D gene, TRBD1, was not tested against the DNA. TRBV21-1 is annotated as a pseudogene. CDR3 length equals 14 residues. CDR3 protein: CASSIRDTGYEQYF. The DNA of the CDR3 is TGTGCCAGCAGCATCCGGGACACTGGCTACGAGCAGTACTTC.

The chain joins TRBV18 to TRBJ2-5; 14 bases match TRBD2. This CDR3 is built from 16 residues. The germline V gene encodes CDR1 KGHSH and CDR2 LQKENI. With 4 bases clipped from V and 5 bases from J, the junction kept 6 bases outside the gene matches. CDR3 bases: TGTGCCAGCTCACGACTAGCGGGAGGGGTCGGGGAGACCCAGTACTTC. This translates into CASSRLAGGVGETQYF. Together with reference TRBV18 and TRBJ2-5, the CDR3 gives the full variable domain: NAGVMQNPRHLVRRRGQEARLRCSPMKGHSHVYWYRQLPEEGLKFMVYLQKENIIDESGMPKERFSAEFPKEGPSILRIQQVVRGDSAAYFCASSRLAGGVGETQYFGPGTRLLVL.

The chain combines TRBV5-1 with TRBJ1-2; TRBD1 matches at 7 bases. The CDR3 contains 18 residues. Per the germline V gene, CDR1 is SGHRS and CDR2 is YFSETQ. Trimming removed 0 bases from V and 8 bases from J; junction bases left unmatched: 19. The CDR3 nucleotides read TGCGCCAGCAGCTTGGGGTCCTTCGGTGAGGGGGCCTTTGAAGGCTACACCTTC. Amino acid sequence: CASSLGSFGEGAFEGYTF.